This T cell receptor beta chain derives from a study of shared clonotypes between healthy human individuals. In regard to this clone: Different DNA sequences within this sample yield the same CDR3.

Between the trimmed V and J ends, which lost 0 bases and 2 bases, there was a span of 10 bases. Germline loops: CDR1 LGHNA, CDR2 YNFKEQ. This CDR3 spans 15 amino acids. TCRdb's copy holds only in-frame clones and misses some; the assay was immunoSEQ multiplex PCR. Of about 470,000 clones in the sample, roughly 80% were seen once. This sequence was found in a woman aged 40 to 50 in good health. Some clones in this sample may be carry-over from other donors' samples. The sequencing input was PBMCs. The rearrangement links TRBV4-2 to TRBJ1-2, with a possible D match to TRBD1 (6 bases). CDR3 region: CASSQEGGGNYGYTF. The CDR3 DNA is TGTGCCAGCAGCCAAGAAGGGGGGGGCAACTATGGCTACACCTTC.